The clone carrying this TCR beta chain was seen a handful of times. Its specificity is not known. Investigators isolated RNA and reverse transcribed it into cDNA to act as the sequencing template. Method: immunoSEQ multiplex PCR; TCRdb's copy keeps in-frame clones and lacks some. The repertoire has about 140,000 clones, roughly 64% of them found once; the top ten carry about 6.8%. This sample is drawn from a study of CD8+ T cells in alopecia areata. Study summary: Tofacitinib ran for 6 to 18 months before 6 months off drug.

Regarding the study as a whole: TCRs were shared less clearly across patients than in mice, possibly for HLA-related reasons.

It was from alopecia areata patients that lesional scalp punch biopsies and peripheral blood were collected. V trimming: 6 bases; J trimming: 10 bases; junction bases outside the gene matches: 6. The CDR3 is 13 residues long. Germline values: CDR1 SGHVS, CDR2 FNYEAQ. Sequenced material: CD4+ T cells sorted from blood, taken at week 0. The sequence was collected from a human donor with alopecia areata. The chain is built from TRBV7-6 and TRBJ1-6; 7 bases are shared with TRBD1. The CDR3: CASSPGQSSPLHF. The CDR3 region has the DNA TGTGCCAGCAGTCCGGGACAGTCGTCACCCCTCCACTTT.